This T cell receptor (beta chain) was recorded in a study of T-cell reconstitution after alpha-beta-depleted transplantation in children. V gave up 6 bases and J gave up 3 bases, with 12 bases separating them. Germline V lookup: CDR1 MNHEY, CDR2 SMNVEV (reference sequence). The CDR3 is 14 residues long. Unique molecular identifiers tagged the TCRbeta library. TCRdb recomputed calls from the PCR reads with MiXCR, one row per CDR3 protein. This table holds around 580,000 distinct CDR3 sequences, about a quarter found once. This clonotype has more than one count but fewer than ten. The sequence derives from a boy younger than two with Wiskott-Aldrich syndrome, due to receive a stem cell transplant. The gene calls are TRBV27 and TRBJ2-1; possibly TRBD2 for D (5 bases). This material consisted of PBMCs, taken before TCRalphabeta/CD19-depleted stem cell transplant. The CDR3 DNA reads TGTGCCAGCAGCAGGCGGACTTTCTACAATGAGCAGTTCTTC. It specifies CASSRRTFYNEQFF.